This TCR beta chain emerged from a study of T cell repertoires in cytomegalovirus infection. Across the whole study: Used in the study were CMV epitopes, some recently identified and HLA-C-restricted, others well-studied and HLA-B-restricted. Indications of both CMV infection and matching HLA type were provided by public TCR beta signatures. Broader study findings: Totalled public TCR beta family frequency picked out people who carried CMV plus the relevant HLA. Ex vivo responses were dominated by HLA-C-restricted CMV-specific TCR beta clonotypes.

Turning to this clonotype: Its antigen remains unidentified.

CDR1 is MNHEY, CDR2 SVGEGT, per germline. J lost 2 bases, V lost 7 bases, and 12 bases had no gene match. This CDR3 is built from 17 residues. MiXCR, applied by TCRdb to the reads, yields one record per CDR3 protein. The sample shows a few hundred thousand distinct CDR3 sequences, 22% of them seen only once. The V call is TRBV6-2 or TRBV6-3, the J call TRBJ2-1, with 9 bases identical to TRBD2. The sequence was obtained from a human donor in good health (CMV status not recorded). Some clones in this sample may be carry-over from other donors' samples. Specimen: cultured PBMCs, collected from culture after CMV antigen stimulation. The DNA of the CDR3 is TGTGCCAGCACCCCATTCGGAGGCGGGAGGGCCTACAATGAGCAGTTCTTC. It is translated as CASTPFGGGRAYNEQFF.